This TCR beta chain derives from a study of blood T cells in healthy people across ages. This clonotype has just a few counts. Sample-barcoded 5' priming and a J-beta primer mix drove a second PCR of roughly 6 to 12 cycles. Each of the cDNA molecules was tagged by a template-switch adaptor with 12 random nucleotides. Via MiXCR, TCRdb re-called the 5' RACE reads, giving one row per CDR3 protein. The data contain more than 900,000 distinct CDR3 sequences, 20% to 25% of them singletons. Between the trimmed V and J ends, which lost 2 bases and 2 bases, there was a span of 10 bases. The CDR3 length is 14 residues. Another study also made use of these data, one on T cells of mothers and their children. That source adds: Material was donated by three healthy Caucasian mothers and their six children.

This sequence was found in a girl aged 2 to 9 in good health. The specimen was blood. The chain links TRBV12-3 or TRBV12-4 to TRBJ2-7, with TRBD1 as a possible D gene (6 bases). DNA for the CDR3: TGTGCCAGCAGTTTAACAGGGATTCCCTACGAGCAGTACTTC. This encodes CASSLTGIPYEQYF.